What follows are 20 T cell receptor beta chains derived from one specimen sequenced in a study of cytomegalovirus exposure and HLA in healthy donors. TCRdb's copy holds only in-frame clones and misses some; the assay was immunoSEQ multiplex PCR. Here the sample spans tens of thousands of clones, 90% to 95% being singletons. Sequencing input: PBMCs. These receptors all stem from a man between 18 and 29 years old in good health and CMV-seropositive.

The V call is TRBV5-1, the J call TRBJ2-2, with a weak D call TRBD1 (6 bases). The ends were cut back, 0 bases at V and 3 bases at J, with 12 bases in the middle. Germline CDR1 and CDR2: SGHRS and YFSETQ. The CDR3 has 16 residues. CDR3 region: CASSLDPRQDTGELFF. The CDR3, as DNA: TGCGCCAGCAGCTTGGACCCAAGACAGGACACCGGGGAGCTGTTTTTT.

This rearrangement joins TRBV5-6 to TRBJ2-2, with TRBD2 matching over 7 bases. V lost 2 bases, J lost 9 bases, and 4 bases stayed unmatched. Germline-derived CDR1 and CDR2 are SGHDT and YYEEEE. The CDR3 spans 13 residues. The CDR3 sequence is CASSFGGFRELFF. In DNA, the CDR3 is TGTGCCAGCAGCTTCGGGGGGTTCCGGGAGCTGTTTTTT.

The CDR3 protein is CASSPSGSTNEKLFF. The CDR3 nucleotides are TGTGCCAGCAGCCCCTCGGGTTCGACTAATGAAAAACTGTTTTTT. V usage is TRBV7-9 and J usage is TRBJ1-4; D call uncertain. Per germline, CDR1 SEHNR and CDR2 FQNEAQ (reference sequence). V was shortened by 5 bases and J by 2 bases, with 12 bases between the two germline ends. The CDR3 consists of 15 residues. Drawing the rest from reference TRBV7-9 and TRBJ1-4, the complete variable domain is DTGVSQNPRHKITKRGQNVTFRCDPISEHNRLYWYRQTLGQGPEFLTYFQNEAQLEKSRLLSDRFSAERPKGSFSTLEIQRTEQGDSAMYLCASSPSGSTNEKLFFGSGTQLSVL.

The chain combines TRBV30 with TRBJ2-2, with D perhaps TRBD1 (7 bases). Germline V gene sequence: CDR1 GTSNPN, CDR2 SVGIG (reference sequence). Trimming took off 0 bases at V and 5 bases at J, with 10 bases between the two ends. This CDR3 region has 14 residues. CDR3 sequence reads: CAWSVPGGTGELFF. The CDR3 region has the DNA TGTGCCTGGAGTGTACCAGGGGGGACCGGGGAGCTGTTTTTT.

The chain uses TRBV6-5 and TRBJ2-2; possible D gene TRBD2, 5 bases. The CDR3 runs to 13 residues. Between the trimmed V and J ends, which lost 6 bases and 7 bases, there was a span of 12 bases. Per the germline V gene, CDR1 is MNHEY and CDR2 is SVGAGI. CDR3 nucleotides: TGTGCCAGCAGACCTCCCGGGGTCGGGGAGCTGTTTTTT. Its protein product is CASRPPGVGELFF.

The gene calls are TRBV2 and TRBJ2-1; TRBD2 matches at 8 bases. V trimming: 6 bases; J trimming: 5 bases; junction bases outside the gene matches: 12. The CDR3 consists of 16 residues. Germline V gives CDR1 SNHLY, CDR2 FYNNEI. CDR3 residues: CASRDFSGMFNNEQFF. The CDR3 coding sequence is TGTGCCAGCAGAGATTTTAGCGGGATGTTCAACAATGAGCAGTTCTTC.

The chain combines TRBV19 with TRBJ2-7; perhaps TRBD1 as D (6 bases). Trimming took off 5 bases at V and 3 bases at J, with 11 bases between the two ends. Germline V gene data show CDR1 as LNHDA and CDR2 as SQIVND (reference sequence). The CDR3 is 13 amino acids. CDR3 sequence: CASSYRTDYEQYF. CDR3 nucleotides: TGTGCCAGTAGTTACCGGACAGACTACGAGCAGTACTTC. Full variable domain (missing parts from reference TRBV19 and TRBJ2-7): DGGITQSPKYLFRKEGQNVTLSCEQNLNHDAMYWYRQDPGQGLRLIYYSQIVNDFQKGDIAEGYSVSREKKESFPLTVTSAQKNPTAFYLCASSYRTDYEQYFGPGTRLTVT.

This chain connects TRBV6-1 to TRBJ2-1, with 9 bases matching TRBD2. This CDR3 has 15 residues. The germline V gene has CDR1 MNHNS and CDR2 SASEGT. The V and J ends lost 4 bases and 5 bases, in that order; junction bases with no gene match: 6. The CDR3 sequence: CASSGSGRADNEQFF. CDR3 in DNA: TGTGCCAGCAGTGGTAGCGGGAGAGCAGACAATGAGCAGTTCTTC.

The V gene is TRBV4-1, the J gene TRBJ2-2, with a tentative D call TRBD2 (5 bases). V shed 4 bases and J shed 5 bases, with 11 bases lying between them. The V gene's germline CDR1 is MGHRA and CDR2 YSYEKL. The CDR3 runs 14 residues. This CDR3 reads CASSRDYLTGELFF. The DNA for the CDR3 is TGCGCCAGCAGCCGCGACTACCTTACCGGGGAGCTGTTTTTT.

The V and J genes are TRBV6-6 and TRBJ2-7; D is perhaps TRBD2 (5 bases). V dropped 0 bases and J dropped 4 bases, with 16 bases sitting between them. Per germline, CDR1 MNHNY and CDR2 SVGAGI (reference sequence). The CDR3 consists of 16 residues. The CDR3 is CASSYSEAWLLYEQYF. CDR3 bases: TGTGCCAGCAGTTACTCGGAGGCCTGGCTACTGTACGAGCAGTACTTC.

The chain recombines TRBV7-2 with TRBJ1-2; unclear D gene. Germline assignment: CDR1 SGHTA and CDR2 FQGNSA. The length of the CDR3 is 14 residues. The V end was cut by 1 base, the J end by 5 bases, with 11 bases between. Here the CDR3 DNA reads TGTGCCAGCAGCTTAGAGAGAGTATTATATGGCTACACCTTC. The encoded protein is CASSLERVLYGYTF.

The chain carries TRBV5-4 and TRBJ1-2; possible D gene TRBD1, 6 bases. CDR3 size: 16 residues. CDR1 SGHNT and CDR2 YYREEE come from the germline V gene (reference sequence). V was cut by 4 bases and J by 4 bases, with 20 bases left in between. DNA of the CDR3: TGTGCCAGCAGCCCGGGTGGAAGGGGGTCGGTCTATGGCTACACCTTC. Its translation is CASSPGGRGSVYGYTF.

The chain employs TRBV19 and TRBJ2-7, with D possibly TRBD1 on 5 matching bases. Between the trimmed V and J ends, which lost 3 bases and 6 bases, there was a span of 12 bases. Per the germline V gene, CDR1 is LNHDA and CDR2 is SQIVND (reference sequence). CDR3 length equals 13 residues. The CDR3 region has the DNA TGTGCCAGTAGTATGGTCGGTCAGGGCGAGCAGTACTTC. This codes for CASSMVGQGEQYF.

V and J are TRBV5-1 and TRBJ2-3; TRBD2 agrees at 10 bases. Germline CDR1 and CDR2: SGHRS and YFSETQ. The CDR3 loop spans 14 amino acids. Trimming removed 1 base from V and 7 bases from J; junction bases left unmatched: 3. CDR3 protein: CASSLSSGGNTQYF. CDR3 nucleotide sequence: TGCGCCAGCAGCTTGTCTAGCGGGGGAAATACGCAGTATTTT.

The chain is built from TRBV5-1 and TRBJ2-7; TRBD1 aligns across 7 bases. CDR1 and CDR2 from the germline V gene are SGHRS and YFSETQ. The CDR3 loop spans 15 amino acids. Trimming took 1 base from V and 7 from J; bases not matched to a gene: 11. The CDR3 nucleotides are TGCGCCAGCAGCTTGAGTGACAGGGCATCGGGTGAGCAGTACTTC. It is translated as CASSLSDRASGEQYF.

This clone has just a few counts. The J gene is TRBJ1-4, the V gene TRBV5-4, with TRBD1 identical over 7 bases. CDR3 size: 14 residues. Germline-derived CDR1 and CDR2 are SGHNT and YYREEE (reference sequence). The junction had 8 bases not matched to a gene; V was cut back by 4 bases and J by 8 bases. CDR3 DNA sequence: TGTGCCAGCAGCCCAGGGGACAGCAGAGAAAAACTGTTTTTT. Its protein is CASSPGDSREKLFF.

The rearrangement links TRBV11-1 to TRBJ1-3; 8 bases are a match to TRBD1. CDR1 is SGHAT, CDR2 FQDESV, per germline (reference sequence). CDR3 size: 15 residues. V shed 5 bases and J 6 bases; nucleotides not matched to a gene: 9. The CDR3 spells CASSVGTGGENTIYF. The CDR3 coding sequence is TGTGCCAGCAGCGTCGGGACAGGCGGGGAAAACACCATATATTTT.

The CDR3: CASGLGLAGGENNEQFF. The DNA of the CDR3 is TGTGCTAGTGGTTTGGGACTAGCGGGGGGCGAAAACAATGAGCAGTTCTTC. The chain carries TRBV12-5 and TRBJ2-1; TRBD2 matches at 13 bases. V was pared by 1 base and J by 5 bases, with 5 bases of the junction left unmatched. Per the germline V gene, CDR1 is LGHNT and CDR2 is FRNRAP. There are 17 residues in the CDR3.

V is TRBV28 and J is TRBJ1-5, with 8 bases identical to TRBD1. Germline V CDR1 and CDR2: MDHEN, SYDVKM. This CDR3 has 16 residues. Losses at the gene ends were 5 bases for V and 3 bases for J; bases not matched to a gene: 9. CDR3 DNA sequence: TGTGCCAGCAGTCTAAATGACAGGGGCTTCAATCAGCCCCAGCATTTT. This encodes CASSLNDRGFNQPQHF.

The gene calls are TRBV4-2 and TRBJ2-1, with D tentatively TRBD2 (6 bases). The CDR3 runs 16 residues. Per the germline V gene, CDR1 is LGHNA and CDR2 is YNFKEQ. V lost 0 bases to trimming and J lost 7 bases, with 16 bases between them. The CDR3 is CASSQEEGLGVNEQFF. The CDR3 nucleotides read TGTGCCAGCAGCCAAGAGGAGGGCTTGGGTGTGAATGAGCAGTTCTTC.